This T cell receptor (beta chain) was obtained from a study of blood T cell repertoires in COVID-19. Study context: Sources were T cells, B-cell-depleted T cells, or PBMCs; the material itself was cDNA or gDNA.

The repertoire was sequenced with immunoSEQ multiplex PCR; TCRdb's copy has only in-frame clones and lacks some. The table includes 90,000 to 100,000 clones, approximately 81% detected once. CDR3 length equals 16 residues. V lost 3 bases and J lost 0, with 13 bases in between. Germline CDR1 and CDR2: SGHDT and YYEEEE. Sequenced sample: peripheral blood. The chain is built from TRBV5-6 and TRBJ1-5; D uncertain. The receptor's source is a man in his sixties with acute or convalescent COVID-19. This CDR3 reads CASSSSLQYSNQPQHF. The CDR3 DNA is TGTGCCAGCAGCTCCTCACTCCAATATAGCAATCAGCCCCAGCATTTT. Variable domain in full (rest from reference TRBV5-6 and TRBJ1-5): DAGVTQSPTHLIKTRGQQVTLRCSPKSGHDTVSWYQQALGQGPQFIFQYYEEEERQRGNFPDRFSGHQFPNYSSELNVNALLLGDSALYLCASSSSLQYSNQPQHFGDGTRLSIL.